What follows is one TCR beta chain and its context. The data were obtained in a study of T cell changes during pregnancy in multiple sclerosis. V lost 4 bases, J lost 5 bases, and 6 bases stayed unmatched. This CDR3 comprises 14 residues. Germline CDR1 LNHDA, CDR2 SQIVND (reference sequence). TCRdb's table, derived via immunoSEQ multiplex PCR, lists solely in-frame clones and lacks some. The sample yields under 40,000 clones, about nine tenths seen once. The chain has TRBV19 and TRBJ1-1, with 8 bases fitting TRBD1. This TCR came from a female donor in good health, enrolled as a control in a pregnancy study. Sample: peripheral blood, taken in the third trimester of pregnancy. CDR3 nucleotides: TGTGCCAGTAGTACTACAGGGGGGAGGACTGAAGCTTTCTTT. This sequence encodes CASSTTGGRTEAFF.